This T cell receptor beta chain was identified in a study of blood T cell repertoires in COVID-19. Study context: Italy, Spain and the United States were the sources of the convalescent and acute COVID-19 samples. Sample material is recorded as cDNA or gDNA derived from T cells, B-cell-depleted T cells, or PBMCs.

Germline V lookup: CDR1 MNHEY, CDR2 SVGAGI. The CDR3 runs to 13 residues. The V segment lost 4 bases and the J segment 8 bases; nucleotides outside the gene matches: 7. There are a few counts of this clone. As originally analysed: Cell counts per sample came from amplifying reference gene primers. TCRdb's table, derived via immunoSEQ multiplex PCR, lists solely in-frame clones and lacks some. That table is the source of V, J and clone size, and D and trimming were worked out from the DNA. The sample includes approximately 230,000 clones, about nine tenths of them seen just once. The clonotype originates from a man aged 25 to 40 who had recovered from COVID-19. The sample taken for sequencing was peripheral blood. The chain has TRBV6-5 and TRBJ1-1; the match to TRBD1 covers 7 bases. In nucleotides, the CDR3 is TGTGCCAGCAGTTTGGGACAGCTGAACGAAGCTTTCTTT. Its protein is CASSLGQLNEAFF.